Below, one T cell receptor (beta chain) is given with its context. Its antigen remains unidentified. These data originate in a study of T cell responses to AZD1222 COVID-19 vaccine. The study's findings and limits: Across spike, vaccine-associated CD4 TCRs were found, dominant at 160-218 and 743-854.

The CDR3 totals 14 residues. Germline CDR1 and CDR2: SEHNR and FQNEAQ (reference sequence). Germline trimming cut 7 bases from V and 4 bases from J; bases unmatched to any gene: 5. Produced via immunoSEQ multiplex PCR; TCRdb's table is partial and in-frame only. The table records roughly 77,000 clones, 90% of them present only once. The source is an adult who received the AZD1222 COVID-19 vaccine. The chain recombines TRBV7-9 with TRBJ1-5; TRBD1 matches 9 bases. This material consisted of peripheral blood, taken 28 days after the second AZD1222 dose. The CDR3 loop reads CASTETGGNQPQHF. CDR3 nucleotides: TGTGCCAGCACCGAGACAGGGGGTAATCAGCCCCAGCATTTT.